This TCR beta chain was identified during a study of post-analysis software for immune sequencing data. Across the study: Courses of disease covered relapsing-remitting, secondary progressive and progressive-relapsing multiple sclerosis.

TCR beta libraries were prepared from cDNA with unique molecular identifiers. TCRdb reprocessed the PCR reads via MiXCR and lists one record per CDR3 protein. The table lists 550,000 to 700,000 distinct CDR3 sequences, about 44% of them singletons. The CDR3 has 17 residues. CDR1 is SEHNR, CDR2 FQNEAQ, per germline (reference sequence). V was trimmed by 5 bases and J by 2 bases, leaving 20 bases between them. Study outcomes and limitations: Controls had significantly higher normalized Chao1 diversity than multiple sclerosis patients. Four or five TRBV segments were more frequent in patients than controls; TRBV5-6, TRBV5-1 and TRBV20-1 belonged to this group.

In regard to this clonotype: Its antigen is currently unknown.

V gene TRBV7-9 combines with J gene TRBJ2-3, with D possibly matching TRBD2 (5 bases). The clonotype originates from a girl aged 10-17 years with multiple sclerosis. The specimen was blood. The chain's CDR3 is CASSRGPHISLTDTQYF. Here the CDR3 DNA reads TGTGCCAGCAGCCGAGGGCCGCACATCTCTCTCACAGATACGCAGTATTTT.